A selection of T cell receptor beta chains follows, all from one sample in a study of T cells in Graves' hyperthyroidism and ophthalmopathy. TCRdb independently ran MiXCR on the multiplex PCR reads; one entry per CDR3 protein. The sample lists approximately 400,000 distinct CDR3 sequences, approximately 14% occurring once. Sequencing used blood. The receptors originated from a woman between 18 and 30 years old with Graves' hyperthyroidism. CDR3s include the opening cysteine and the closing phenylalanine or tryptophan. D genes are given only for firm matches. The listing skips clone size in some rows; elsewhere it reads once, few, many or a size class.

J,D,size,V,DNA,CDR3
TRBJ2-7,-,many,TRBV5-1,TGCGCCAGCAGCTCAAGACCCGGAGCCAGCTCCTACGAGCAGTACTTC,CASSSRPGASSYEQYF
TRBJ2-3,-,few,TRBV12-5,TGTGCTGGTGGTTCCCCCCTCTGGCACTGGGGCAACACAGATACGCAGTATTTT,CAGGSPLWHWGNTDTQYF
TRBJ2-1,-,many,TRBV12-3/TRBV12-4,TGTGCCAGCAGTTTAAGGGGCAAGGTAGTAAATGAGCAGTTCTTC,CASSLRGKVVNEQFF
TRBJ1-2,TRBD1,many,TRBV30,TGTGCCTGGAGGGACAGGAACACCTATGGCTACACCTTC,CAWRDRNTYGYTF
TRBJ2-7,-,many,TRBV3-1,TGTGCCAGCAGCCAAGGGCGGGTCTCCTACGAGCAGTACTTC,CASSQGRVSYEQYF
TRBJ2-1,-,many,TRBV7-2,TGTGCCAGCAGTAAAACCAATGAGCAGTTCTTC,CASSKTNEQFF
TRBJ2-2,-,many,TRBV20-1,TGCAGTGCCGGTTCCGGGACCCTCAACACCGGGGAGCTGTTTTTT,CSAGSGTLNTGELFF
TRBJ2-7,-,-,TRBV20-1,TGCAGTGTTTCAGCCTCTCCCGAGCAGTACTTC,CSVSASPEQYF
TRBJ2-1,-,-,TRBV28,TGTGCCAGCAGTTTGTTCGAAGCGTTCAATGAGCAGTTCTTC,CASSLFEAFNEQFF
TRBJ1-5,TRBD1,many,TRBV7-2,TGTGCCAGCAGCTCCCCGGGACAGGGTTACAATCAGCCCCAGCATTTT,CASSSPGQGYNQPQHF
TRBJ1-5,-,many,TRBV4-1,TGCGCCAGCAGCCTCAAAGGGGGTCCGGGGAGTCAGCCCCAGCATTTT,CASSLKGGPGSQPQHF
TRBJ2-1,-,once,TRBV12-3/TRBV12-4,TGTGCCAGCAGGGGTGGGACCGCCACCACCTACAATGAGCAGTTCTTC,CASRGGTATTYNEQFF
TRBJ2-1,TRBD2,many,TRBV2,TGTGCCAGCAGGCAAAGCGGACTAGCGTATGAGCAGTTCTTC,CASRQSGLAYEQFF
TRBJ2-5,-,few,TRBV19,TGTGCCAGTAGTATTGGAAGGGGCCCCCAAGAGACCCAGTACTTC,CASSIGRGPQETQYF
TRBJ1-6,-,many,TRBV6-5,TGTGCCAGCAGTTACTCCAGTTGGGGGGGGGAGGGCCCCCTCCACTTT,CASSYSSWGGEGPLHF
TRBJ2-2,TRBD1,many,TRBV7-9,TGTGCCAGCAGCACCCCTCCGGGACAGGGGGCAACCGGGGAGCTGTTTTTT,CASSTPPGQGATGELFF
TRBJ1-4,TRBD1,few,TRBV10-3,TGTGCCATCAGTTCGACAGGGGAAGAAAAACTGTTTTTT,CAISSTGEEKLFF
TRBJ2-7,TRBD1,many,TRBV2,TGTGCCAGCAGTGGACAGGGGGCTTTTCACGAGCAGTACTTC,CASSGQGAFHEQYF